This TCR beta chain was identified during a study of shared clonotypes between healthy human individuals. Whole-study results and caveats: Among non-shared clonotypes, generation probabilities were lower than among those shared by all four donors.

About this clone itself: Its cognate antigen is unknown.

Germline CDR1 reads MGHRA; CDR2 reads YSYEKL. V trimming: 1 base; J trimming: 1 base; junction bases outside the gene matches: 12. The CDR3 length is 18 residues. Authors' data handling: As immunoSEQ supplied junction-only sequences (without quality scores), filtering differed. Sequencing was performed with immunoSEQ multiplex PCR; in TCRdb, only in-frame clones are kept and a portion is missing. D and trimming were read from the DNA, whereas the V and J calls and clone size are those reported in that table. Of around 2,000,000 clones in the sample, 95% are singletons; the top ten hold under 0.15%. The chain carries TRBV4-1 and TRBJ1-1, with TRBD1 identical over 7 bases. Sequences were obtained from naive CD4+ T cells sorted from blood. Stated subset: CD45RA+ positively selected. This clonotype was obtained from a man aged 18 to 30 in good health. Here the CDR3 DNA reads TGCGCCAGCAGCCAAGGTTTTTTCCGACAGGGTAAGAACACTGAAGCTTTCTTT. Its protein is CASSQGFFRQGKNTEAFF.